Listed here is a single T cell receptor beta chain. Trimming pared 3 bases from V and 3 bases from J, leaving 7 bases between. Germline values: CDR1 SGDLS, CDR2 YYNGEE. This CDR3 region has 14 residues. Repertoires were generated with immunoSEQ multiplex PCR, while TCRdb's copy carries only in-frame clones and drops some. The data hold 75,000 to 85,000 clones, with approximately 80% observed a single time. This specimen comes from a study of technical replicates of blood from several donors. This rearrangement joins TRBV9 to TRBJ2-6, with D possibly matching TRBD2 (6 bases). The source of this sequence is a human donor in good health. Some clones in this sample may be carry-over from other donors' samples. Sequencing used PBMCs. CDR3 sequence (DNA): TGTGCCAGCAGCGCCGGGGGTGGGGCCAACGTCCTGACTTTC. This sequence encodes CASSAGGGANVLTF.